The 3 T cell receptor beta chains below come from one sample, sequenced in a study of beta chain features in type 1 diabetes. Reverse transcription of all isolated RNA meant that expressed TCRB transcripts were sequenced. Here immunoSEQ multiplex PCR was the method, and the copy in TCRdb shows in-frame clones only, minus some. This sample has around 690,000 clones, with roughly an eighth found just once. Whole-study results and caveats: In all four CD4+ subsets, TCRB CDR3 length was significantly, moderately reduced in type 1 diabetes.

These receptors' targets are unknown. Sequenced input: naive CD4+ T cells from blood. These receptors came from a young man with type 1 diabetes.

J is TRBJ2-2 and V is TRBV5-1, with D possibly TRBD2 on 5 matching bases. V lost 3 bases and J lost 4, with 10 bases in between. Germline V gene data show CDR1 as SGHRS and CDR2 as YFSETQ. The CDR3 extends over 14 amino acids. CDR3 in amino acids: CASSSGSTTGELFF. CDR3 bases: TGCGCCAGCAGCTCGGGAAGCACCACCGGGGAGCTGTTTTTT.

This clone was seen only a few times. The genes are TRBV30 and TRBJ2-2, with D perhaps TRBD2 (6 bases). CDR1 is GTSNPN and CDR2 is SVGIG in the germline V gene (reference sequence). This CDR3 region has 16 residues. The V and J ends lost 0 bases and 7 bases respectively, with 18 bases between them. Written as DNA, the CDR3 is TGTGCCTGGAGTGTAGGGCCCGGGGGATCCGGCGGGGAGCTGTTTTTT. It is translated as CAWSVGPGGSGGELFF. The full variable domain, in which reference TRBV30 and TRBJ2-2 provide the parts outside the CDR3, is SQTIHQWPATLVQPVGSPLSLECTVEGTSNPNLYWYRQAAGRGLQLLFYSVGIGQISSEVPQNLSASRPQDRQFILSSKKLLLSDSGFYLCAWSVGPGGSGGELFFGEGSRLTVL.

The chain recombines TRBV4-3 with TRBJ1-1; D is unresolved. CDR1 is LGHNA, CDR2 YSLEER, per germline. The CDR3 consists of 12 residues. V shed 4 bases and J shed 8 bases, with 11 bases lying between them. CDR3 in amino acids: CASSLEGQEAFF. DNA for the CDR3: TGCGCCAGCAGCCTCGAAGGGCAGGAAGCTTTCTTT.